This T cell receptor (beta chain) was identified in a study of breast tumors, draining lymph nodes, adjacent tissues. Broader study findings: Data fit most tumor T cells coming from lymph node, expanding in tumor. Tumors had less TCR diversity than lymph nodes, more than nontumor tissue.

The table lists this clonotype with many counts. Antigen: not known. Samples came from axillary lymph nodes draining the breast cancer. TCRdb reprocessed the multiplex PCR reads with MiXCR, giving one entry per CDR3 protein. The sample has 250,000 or so distinct CDR3 sequences; roughly 31% are singletons. The sequence was collected from a female donor with breast cancer. Some clones in this sample may be carry-over from other donors' samples. Sequenced: axillary lymph node tissue.

Here the CDR3 reads CSATDRVGSYEQYF. The DNA for the CDR3 is TGCAGTGCTACGGACAGGGTAGGCTCCTACGAGCAGTACTTC. This chain joins TRBV20-1 and TRBJ2-7; 8 nucleotides line up with TRBD1. Germline V lookup: CDR1 DFQATT, CDR2 SNEGSKA (reference sequence). This CDR3 is built from 14 residues. V lost 4 bases, J lost 0 bases, and 5 bases stayed unmatched.